This TCR beta chain was documented in a study of shared clonotypes between healthy human individuals. Across the study: Two women and three men aged 18 to 49 served as donors. Each donor's CD8 memory used one plate, CD8 naive two, each CD4 subset three. Findings of the study overall: Compared with clonotypes that all four donors shared, non-shared clonotypes had lower generation probabilities.

For this clone: Its antigen is as yet unknown.

As originally analysed: ImmunoSEQ yielded junction-only sequences lacking quality scores, so filtering differed. The assay was immunoSEQ multiplex PCR, and TCRdb's table has in-frame clones only and misses some. V and J calls and clone size come straight from that table; D and trimming were deduced from the DNA. The repertoire consists of around 1.9 million clones, with around 93% occurring once and the leading ten covering more than 1.5%. The naive CD8 subset, CD45RO-negative cells positively selected for CCR7, excluded terminally differentiated effector memory CD45RA+ cells. This CDR3 comprises 12 residues. Germline assignment: CDR1 MDHEN and CDR2 SYDVKM. Deletions cut 10 bases from V and 6 bases from J, with 12 bases between.

Sample: naive CD8+ T cells from PBMCs. The rearrangement joins TRBV28 to TRBJ2-2; either TRBD1 or TRBD2 may supply D (5 bases each). The origin of this receptor is a man between 18 and 35 years old in good health. Some clones in this sample may be carry-over from other donors' samples. The CDR3 DNA sequence: TGTGCCACCAGGGACCTCCCCGGGGAGCTGTTTTTT. Its translation: CATRDLPGELFF.